This T cell receptor beta chain was recorded in a study of identifying expanded T cells in peripheral blood. General observations from the study: Technical replicates showed 0.9 to 1.5 changed clones; roughly two weeks roughly 16; four weeks 19. Variance in clone template counts between approximately 2-week samples significantly increased with total template count across all healthy donors.

During the collection period, no donor immune events like infections were recorded. The assay was immunoSEQ multiplex PCR, and TCRdb's table has in-frame clones only and misses some. This table has about 94,000 clones, approximately 85% appearing once. Deletions cut 0 bases from V and 3 bases from J, with 10 bases between. Germline loops: CDR1 SGHRS, CDR2 YFSETQ. This CDR3 contains 15 residues. In the case of this clone: What it binds is not known.

This clonotype was obtained from a person aged 18-70 years in good health. What was sequenced was blood. The rearrangement joins TRBV5-1 to TRBJ2-4, with D possibly being TRBD1 (6 bases). The CDR3: CASSLGRGVKNIQYF. The CDR3 nucleotides read TGCGCCAGCAGCTTGGGCAGGGGAGTCAAAAACATTCAGTACTTC.